These T cell receptor beta chains were read from a single sample in a study of shared clonotypes between healthy human individuals. Clones were read by immunoSEQ multiplex PCR, and TCRdb kept only the in-frame ones, dropping some. The data show approximately 2.1 million clones, over 90% seen once. Sequences were obtained from naive CD4+ T cells from PBMCs. The receptors were sampled from a man younger than 30 in good health. Some clones in this sample may be carry-over from other donors' samples. The CDR3 runs from the conserved cysteine through the conserved F or W. The order of the fields is CDR3 DNA, CDR3 protein, D gene, CDR3 length, clone size, V gene, J gene. D genes are given only for firm matches. Part of the rows lack a size; the others show once, few, many or a class for expanded clones.

CDR3nt: TGTGCCAGCAGCCCGACTACTAGCGGGAGGGCCCCAGAGACCCAGTACTTC
CDR3aa: CASSPTTSGRAPETQYF
d_gene: TRBD2
len: 17
abundance: -
v_gene: TRBV5-4
j_gene: TRBJ2-5

CDR3nt: TGCGCCAGCAGCTCAACCTTCGGGGGGGCCCGATTAGGCCAAGAGACCCAGTACTTC
CDR3aa: CASSSTFGGARLGQETQYF
d_gene: TRBD2
len: 19
abundance: -
v_gene: TRBV5-1
j_gene: TRBJ2-5

CDR3nt: TGTGCCAGTAACTTCGACAGGTGGAACACTGAAGCTTTCTTT
CDR3aa: CASNFDRWNTEAFF
d_gene: -
len: 14
abundance: -
v_gene: TRBV19
j_gene: TRBJ1-1

CDR3nt: TGCGCCAGCAGCCAAGATTGGGGGAACACTGAAGCTTTCTTT
CDR3aa: CASSQDWGNTEAFF
d_gene: -
len: 14
abundance: few
v_gene: TRBV4-3
j_gene: TRBJ1-1

CDR3nt: TGTGCCAGCAGCGTAGGCACGATCTCTGGAAACACCATATATTTT
CDR3aa: CASSVGTISGNTIYF
d_gene: -
len: 15
abundance: -
v_gene: TRBV9
j_gene: TRBJ1-3

CDR3nt: TGTGCCAGCAGCCTCAGCGGCACAGATACGCAGTATTTT
CDR3aa: CASSLSGTDTQYF
d_gene: -
len: 13
abundance: -
v_gene: TRBV9
j_gene: TRBJ2-3

CDR3nt: TGTGCCAGCAGTTTATCGATCCCCGGGACTAGCGGAAGGAATGAGCAGTTCTTC
CDR3aa: CASSLSIPGTSGRNEQFF
d_gene: TRBD2
len: 18
abundance: -
v_gene: TRBV27
j_gene: TRBJ2-1

CDR3nt: TGTGCCAGCAGGGAACCGGGACTACCCCACAATGAGCAGTTCTTC
CDR3aa: CASREPGLPHNEQFF
d_gene: TRBD2
len: 15
abundance: -
v_gene: TRBV7-3
j_gene: TRBJ2-1

CDR3nt: TGTGCCAGCAGCCCCTTTCAGGTTCCCCCGAATGACTACGAGCAGTACTTC
CDR3aa: CASSPFQVPPNDYEQYF
d_gene: -
len: 17
abundance: -
v_gene: TRBV27
j_gene: TRBJ2-7

CDR3nt: TGCGCCAGCAGAAGCGTTTCCGGGACTAGCGAAGATACGCAGTATTTT
CDR3aa: CASRSVSGTSEDTQYF
d_gene: TRBD2
len: 16
abundance: -
v_gene: TRBV5-1
j_gene: TRBJ2-3

CDR3nt: TGTGCCAGCAGCTTGGGGACATGGACCTCCTACGAGCAGTACTTC
CDR3aa: CASSLGTWTSYEQYF
d_gene: -
len: 15
abundance: -
v_gene: TRBV5-8
j_gene: TRBJ2-7

CDR3nt: TGTGCCAGCAGTGAAAGGTCAGCTGACAATGAGCAGTTCTTC
CDR3aa: CASSERSADNEQFF
d_gene: -
len: 14
abundance: -
v_gene: TRBV2
j_gene: TRBJ2-1

CDR3nt: TGTGCCAGCAGCATCCAGGGCTCTAGCACAGATACGCAGTATTTT
CDR3aa: CASSIQGSSTDTQYF
d_gene: -
len: 15
abundance: -
v_gene: TRBV7-2
j_gene: TRBJ2-3

CDR3nt: TGTGCCAGTCAAACTGGACAGCAGAACACTGAAGCTTTCTTT
CDR3aa: CASQTGQQNTEAFF
d_gene: -
len: 14
abundance: -
v_gene: TRBV28
j_gene: TRBJ1-1

CDR3nt: TGCGCCAGCAGCTGGGGACTAGCGGGAGGGCGAAACGAGCAGTACTTC
CDR3aa: CASSWGLAGGRNEQYF
d_gene: TRBD2
len: 16
abundance: -
v_gene: TRBV5-1
j_gene: TRBJ2-7

CDR3nt: TGTGCCAGCGGGACCGGTGAAGCTTTCTTT
CDR3aa: CASGTGEAFF
d_gene: -
len: 10
abundance: -
v_gene: TRBV19
j_gene: TRBJ1-1

CDR3nt: TGTGCCAGCAGCGGGAGGGCGGGGACAGATACGCAGTATTTT
CDR3aa: CASSGRAGTDTQYF
d_gene: TRBD2
len: 14
abundance: once
v_gene: TRBV11-3
j_gene: TRBJ2-3

CDR3nt: TGTGCCAGCAGCTTTTTTAACACTGAAGCTTTCTTT
CDR3aa: CASSFFNTEAFF
d_gene: -
len: 12
abundance: -
v_gene: TRBV5-6
j_gene: TRBJ1-1

CDR3nt: TGTGCCAGCACCCTTAAGGAGACCCAGTACTTC
CDR3aa: CASTLKETQYF
d_gene: -
len: 11
abundance: -
v_gene: TRBV2
j_gene: TRBJ2-5

CDR3nt: TGTGCCAGCAGCTTAGATCGCGGGAGGGATTTCACCGGGGAGCTGTTTTTT
CDR3aa: CASSLDRGRDFTGELFF
d_gene: TRBD2
len: 17
abundance: -
v_gene: TRBV11-3
j_gene: TRBJ2-2

CDR3nt: TGTGCCAGCAGACCAAGCGGACAGGTAGTTCAGCCCCAGCATTTT
CDR3aa: CASRPSGQVVQPQHF
d_gene: TRBD1
len: 15
abundance: -
v_gene: TRBV6-6
j_gene: TRBJ1-5

CDR3nt: TGTGCCATCAGTGAGTCAGGCCGGGAGCCTTACAATGAGCAGTTCTTC
CDR3aa: CAISESGREPYNEQFF
d_gene: -
len: 16
abundance: -
v_gene: TRBV10-3
j_gene: TRBJ2-1

CDR3nt: TGTGCCAGCAGTGAATACTGGGCAGTCCCATACGAGCAGTACTTC
CDR3aa: CASSEYWAVPYEQYF
d_gene: -
len: 15
abundance: -
v_gene: TRBV25-1
j_gene: TRBJ2-7

CDR3nt: TGTGCCAGCAGCCCCATAGCGGGGGCAGGGACCGGGGCCAACGTCCTGACTTTC
CDR3aa: CASSPIAGAGTGANVLTF
d_gene: TRBD2
len: 18
abundance: -
v_gene: TRBV5-6
j_gene: TRBJ2-6